What follows are 28 T cell receptor beta chains derived from one specimen sequenced in a study of blood T cell repertoires in COVID-19 (dated by TCRdb to between 2020 and 2021). The library relied on the immunoSEQ multiplex PCR assay. The clones in this table, taken by TCRdb from immuneACCESS, are in-frame only. Not every clone is retained; where verified, under half of the shortfall comes from an unresolved V gene, and the cause of the rest is unknown. The sample table contains tens of thousands of clones; only one count was recorded for approximately 82% of them. Around 24% of the sample rests with the top ten. Source material: peripheral blood. The receptors shown here come from a woman between 45 and 60 years old with acute or convalescent COVID-19.

The chain has TRBV5-1 and TRBJ2-3; 9 nucleotides align to TRBD2. The V gene's germline CDR1 is SGHRS and CDR2 YFSETQ. The ends lost 3 bases at V and 1 base at J; junction bases unmatched: 3. The CDR3 consists of 15 residues. The CDR3 is CASSSSGDRTDTQYF. CDR3 sequence (DNA): TGCGCCAGCAGCTCTAGCGGGGATCGCACAGATACGCAGTATTTT.

The V call is TRBV3-1 (or the pseudogene TRBV3-2), the J call TRBJ2-7, with D tentatively TRBD2 (6 bases). The CDR3 runs to 15 residues. CDR1 is LGHDT, CDR2 YNNKEL, per germline (reference sequence). V lost 1 base, J lost 2 bases, and 12 bases lay in between. Here the CDR3 reads CASSQVPRRAYEQYF. DNA for the CDR3: TGTGCCAGCAGCCAAGTCCCCCGGAGGGCCTACGAGCAGTACTTC.

The chain combines TRBV4-3 with TRBJ2-5, with 12 bases identical to TRBD2. Germline V lookup: CDR1 LGHNA, CDR2 YSLEER. CDR3 size: 21 residues. With 0 bases clipped from V and 4 bases from J, the junction kept 18 bases outside the gene matches. The CDR3 coding sequence is TGCGCCAGCAGCCAAGATTGGTTCCCAGGACTAGCGGGGAGGGGAGGAGAGACCCAGTACTTC. Translated: CASSQDWFPGLAGRGGETQYF.

CDR3 sequence: CASSRGTATNYGYTF. DNA for the CDR3: TGTGCCAGCAGCCGAGGGACAGCTACCAACTATGGCTACACCTTC. V usage is TRBV7-8 and J usage is TRBJ1-2, with 7 bases identical to TRBD1. V was clipped by 5 bases and J by 2 bases; unmatched bases: 8. Germline V gives CDR1 SGHVS, CDR2 FQNEAQ. This CDR3 has 15 amino acids.

This chain uses TRBV5-1 with TRBJ2-7; D is unclear. This CDR3 comprises 14 residues. The germline CDR1 and CDR2 sequences are SGHRS and YFSETQ. Between the trimmed V and J ends, which lost 3 bases and 2 bases, there was a span of 12 bases. CDR3 DNA sequence: TGCGCCAGCAGCTCCCCCCCGGTGGCCTACGAGCAGTACTTC. Amino acids: CASSSPPVAYEQYF.

The gene calls are TRBV6-2 or TRBV6-3 and TRBJ2-3; TRBD2 agrees at 12 bases. Germline CDR1 reads MNHEY; CDR2 reads SVGEGT. CDR3 length equals 18 residues. The ends lost 5 bases at V and 0 bases at J; junction bases unmatched: 9. For the CDR3, the DNA is TGTGCCAGCAGTGGACTAGCGGGATACAGCAGGAGCACAGATACGCAGTATTTT. Translated: CASSGLAGYSRSTDTQYF.

This chain uses TRBV5-1 with TRBJ2-5; 7 bases match TRBD1. This CDR3 contains 13 residues. V was pared by 4 bases and J by 5 bases, with 5 bases of the junction left unmatched. Germline V gene data show CDR1 as SGHRS and CDR2 as YFSETQ. The CDR3 is CASSRGLGETQYF. CDR3 coding DNA: TGCGCCAGCAGCAGGGGGCTTGGGGAGACCCAGTACTTC.

This clone was counted a single time. The V and J genes are TRBV19 and TRBJ2-3, with D possibly matching TRBD2 (5 bases). In germline, CDR1 is LNHDA, CDR2 SQIVND (reference sequence). With 7 bases removed from V and 2 bases from J, the gap between germline ends came to 13 bases. The CDR3 covers 14 residues. The CDR3, as DNA: TGTGCCAGTATGCGAGGGCCCTACACAGATACGCAGTATTTT. Protein: CASMRGPYTDTQYF.

This clone was detected only once. This rearrangement joins TRBV13 to TRBJ2-7, with 9 bases that match TRBD1. Germline CDR1 PRHDT, CDR2 FYEKMQ (reference sequence). V lost 7 bases, J lost 4 bases, and 5 bases stayed unmatched. This CDR3 spans 13 amino acids. The CDR3 here is CASNLGQGYEQYF. CDR3 bases: TGTGCCAGCAACCTGGGACAGGGTTACGAGCAGTACTTC.

The chain employs TRBV6-5 and TRBJ2-1; 8 bases agree with TRBD2. Germline CDR1 is MNHEY and CDR2 is SVGAGI. CDR3 length: 14 residues. After removal of 6 bases from V and 4 bases from J, the junction contained 5 bases not matched to a gene. DNA of the CDR3: TGTGCCAGCAGGCGGGGGGCGGGTTACAATGAGCAGTTCTTC. Encoded protein: CASRRGAGYNEQFF.

This chain connects TRBV4-2 to TRBJ2-5; D possibly corresponds to TRBD1 (5 bases). Between the trimmed V and J ends, which lost 0 bases and 7 bases, there was a span of 18 bases. The CDR3 contains 16 residues. Germline CDR1 reads LGHNA; CDR2 reads YNFKEQ. The CDR3 region is CASSQDRQGVVGTQYF. CDR3 DNA: TGTGCCAGCAGCCAAGATAGGCAGGGCGTAGTAGGGACCCAGTACTTC.

CDR3 DNA sequence: TGTGCCAGCAGCTTAGGAGGACTAGCCTTCTACGAGCAGTACTTC. Translation gives CASSLGGLAFYEQYF. The chain carries TRBV7-2 and TRBJ2-7; TRBD2 matches at 8 bases. Germline lookup yields CDR1 SGHTA and CDR2 FQGNSA. CDR3 size: 15 residues. Trimming removed 1 base from V and 3 bases from J; junction bases left unmatched: 5.

V is TRBV30 and J is TRBJ2-7; no firm D call. The CDR3 is 14 residues long. With 3 bases removed from V and 6 bases from J, the gap between germline ends came to 18 bases. Germline-derived CDR1 and CDR2 are GTSNPN and SVGIG (reference sequence). The CDR3 sequence is CAWSASMLDREQYF. The CDR3 nucleotides are TGTGCCTGGAGCGCTAGTATGTTGGATCGCGAGCAGTACTTC. Filled out from reference TRBV30 and TRBJ2-7, the complete variable domain reads SQTIHQWPATLVQPVGSPLSLECTVEGTSNPNLYWYRQAAGRGLQLLFYSVGIGQISSEVPQNLSASRPQDRQFILSSKKLLLSDSGFYLCAWSASMLDREQYFGPGTRLTVT.

The V and J genes are TRBV7-9 and TRBJ2-5, with D perhaps TRBD1 (6 bases). Trimming pared 2 bases from V and 1 base from J, leaving 14 bases between. CDR3 length: 16 residues. Germline CDR1 and CDR2: SEHNR and FQNEAQ (reference sequence). The DNA for the CDR3 is TGTGCCAGCAGCTTAAGGGGGACACCGTTCCAAGAGACCCAGTACTTC. Amino acid sequence: CASSLRGTPFQETQYF.

The CDR3 DNA reads TGTGCCAGCAGCTTGGTGTCTAGCGGGCCCGGGGAGCTGTTTTTT. Its protein is CASSLVSSGPGELFF. The rearrangement links TRBV5-4 to TRBJ2-2, with TRBD2 matching 8 bases. The CDR3 covers 15 residues. The germline gives CDR1 SGHNT, CDR2 YYREEE (reference sequence). V dropped 0 bases and J dropped 6; count of bases not matched to a gene: 4.

The chain couples TRBV27 to TRBJ1-5; D is uncertain. The V end lost 1 base, the J end lost 3 bases, and 10 bases lay between the germline ends. This CDR3 region has 15 residues. The germline CDR1 and CDR2 sequences are MNHEY and SMNVEV (reference sequence). CDR3 protein: CASSLLSGSNQPQHF. In nucleotides, the CDR3 is TGTGCCAGCAGTTTATTATCGGGGTCCAATCAGCCCCAGCATTTT.

The chain joins TRBV14 to TRBJ1-4; 7 bases are shared with TRBD1. V lost 4 bases and J lost 5; bases outside the gene matches: 7. The CDR3 extends over 15 amino acids. CDR1 and CDR2 (germline): SGHDN, FVKESK. The chain's CDR3 is CASSRRQGINEKLFF. Written as DNA, the CDR3 is TGTGCCAGCAGCCGTAGACAGGGTATAAATGAAAAACTGTTTTTT.

The rearrangement uses TRBV24-1 and TRBJ2-7, with 8 bases that match TRBD1. Trimming removed 0 bases from V and 2 bases from J; junction bases left unmatched: 5. The CDR3 loop spans 16 amino acids. From germline, CDR1 is KGHDR and CDR2 SFDVKD. The CDR3: CATSDLGRQGTYEQYF. DNA for the CDR3: TGTGCCACCAGTGATTTGGGTCGACAGGGGACCTACGAGCAGTACTTC.

In nucleotides, the CDR3 is TGTGCCAGCAGCTTCGAGACAAAAATCTCTGGGGCCAACGTCCTGACTTTC. It yields the protein CASSFETKISGANVLTF. The genes are TRBV5-8 and TRBJ2-6; D gene unclear. Trimming left V 2 bases short and J 0 bases short, with 12 bases between. The germline CDR1 and CDR2 sequences are SGHTS and YDEGEE. This CDR3 is built from 17 residues.

This sequence joins TRBV9 and TRBJ1-2, with D tentatively TRBD1 (6 bases). Per the germline V gene, CDR1 is SGDLS and CDR2 is YYNGEE. The V gene lost 3 bases and the J gene lost 6 bases, with 15 bases spanning the gap. This CDR3 comprises 14 residues. This chain's CDR3 is CASSAEGGGDGYTF. Written as DNA, the CDR3 is TGTGCCAGCAGCGCCGAGGGGGGGGGAGATGGCTACACCTTC.

This CDR3 is CAWSEPGHNSGNTIYF. CDR3 nucleotides: TGTGCCTGGAGTGAACCGGGACACAACTCTGGAAACACCATATATTTT. This chain links TRBV30 with TRBJ1-3; tentative D call: TRBD1 (6 bases). V lost 1 base and J 0 bases, leaving 13 bases between the germline ends. CDR3 length equals 16 residues. Germline V gene data show CDR1 as GTSNPN and CDR2 as SVGIG (reference sequence). The full variable domain, in which reference TRBV30 and TRBJ1-3 provide the parts outside the CDR3, is SQTIHQWPATLVQPVGSPLSLECTVEGTSNPNLYWYRQAAGRGLQLLFYSVGIGQISSEVPQNLSASRPQDRQFILSSKKLLLSDSGFYLCAWSEPGHNSGNTIYFGEGSWLTVV.

The chain is built from TRBV12-3 or TRBV12-4 and TRBJ2-7, with 7 bases that match TRBD1. The CDR3 extends over 13 amino acids. J was trimmed by 2 bases and V by 2 bases; bases with no gene match: 0. The CDR3 reads CASSLTGAYEQYF. The CDR3 DNA follows: TGTGCCAGCAGTTTAACAGGGGCCTACGAGCAGTACTTC.

The chain combines TRBV9 with TRBJ1-2; no firm D call. Trimming stripped 4 bases from V and 5 bases from J, with 12 bases between. CDR1 is SGDLS, CDR2 YYNGEE, per germline. The CDR3 is 13 residues long. CDR3 bases: TGTGCCAGCAGCTCTCCACCCCGGTATGGCTACACCTTC. This codes for CASSSPPRYGYTF.

The chain combines TRBV7-2 with TRBJ2-1, with 11 bases identical to TRBD2. The CDR3 contains 14 residues. The germline V gene has CDR1 SGHTA and CDR2 FQGNSA. V shed 5 bases, J shed 7 bases, and the junction held 4 bases outside the gene matches. CDR3 DNA: TGTGCCAGCAGCACCATAGCGGGGGGGAATGAGCAGTTCTTC. Translated, it gives CASSTIAGGNEQFF. Full variable domain (missing parts from reference TRBV7-2 and TRBJ2-1): GAGVSQSPSNKVTEKGKDVELRCDPISGHTALYWYRQSLGQGLEFLIYFQGNSAPDKSGLPSDRFSAERTGGSVSTLTIQRTQQEDSAVYLCASSTIAGGNEQFFGPGTRLTVL.

J is TRBJ2-3 and V is TRBV10-3; possibly TRBD1 for D (6 bases). There are 14 residues in the CDR3. Germline values: CDR1 ENHRY, CDR2 SYGVKD. V lost 4 bases and J lost 3, with 11 bases in between. In nucleotides, the CDR3 is TGTGCCATCAGTGGCACAGGGATGACAGATACGCAGTATTTT. Translation gives CAISGTGMTDTQYF.

The rearrangement uses TRBV7-9 and TRBJ2-3, with 7 bases aligning to TRBD2. The V gene's germline CDR1 is SEHNR and CDR2 FQNEAQ (reference sequence). The junction had 2 bases not matched to a gene; V was cut back by 5 bases and J by 0 bases. This CDR3 is 14 amino acids long. The CDR3 loop reads CASSPGGSTDTQYF. The CDR3 nucleotides are TGTGCCAGCAGCCCGGGGGGTAGCACAGATACGCAGTATTTT.

CDR3 nucleotide sequence: TGTGCCACCAGCAGAGGGGTAGGAGGGATCGGGCAGCCCCAGCATTTT. Translated, it gives CATSRGVGGIGQPQHF. This chain links TRBV15 with TRBJ1-5; D uncertain. The V gene's germline CDR1 is LNHNV and CDR2 YYDKDF (reference sequence). Trimming stripped 1 base from V and 7 bases from J, with 17 bases between. There are 16 residues in the CDR3.

This clone showed up just once. The chain employs TRBV28 and TRBJ1-6; D possibly corresponds to TRBD1 (6 bases). Germline V gene sequence: CDR1 MDHEN, CDR2 SYDVKM. The CDR3 spans 15 residues. Trimming removed 5 bases at V and 0 bases at J, with 8 bases between. CDR3 nucleotides: TGTGCCAGCAGTACAGGGTTCTCCTATAATTCACCCCTCCACTTT. Translated, it gives CASSTGFSYNSPLHF.